This T cell receptor (beta chain) originates from a study of beta chain features in type 1 diabetes. About the study: The samples had approximately 110 million sorted cells examined in all. Overall study findings and caveats: Significant though moderate, a shortening of TCRB CDR3s appeared in all four CD4+ subsets of Type 1 diabetes patients.

To note about this clone: The antigen is undetermined.

Per the germline V gene, CDR1 is MRHNA and CDR2 is SNTAGT. This CDR3 has 16 amino acids. The trim removed 6 bases at V and 0 bases at J, leaving 5 bases unmatched. Only one heparinised blood draw was taken per donor, and its volume averaged around 110 mL. Sorting gave populations that all exceeded 98% purity. Reverse transcribing all isolated RNA meant expressed TCRB transcripts were sequenced. Reads averaged roughly 1 million for stem cell-like memory T cell samples. Sequencing was performed with immunoSEQ multiplex PCR; in TCRdb, only in-frame clones are kept and a portion is missing. The sample includes around 53,000 clones, approximately 60% of them seen just once.

This TCR derives from a woman aged 30 to 39 with type 1 diabetes. The genes are TRBV6-4 and TRBJ2-1, with 10 bases identical to TRBD2. Sequenced material: stem cell memory CD4+ T cells from blood. DNA for the CDR3: TGTGCCAGCAGCGTATCTAGCGGGGGCTCCTACAATGAGCAGTTCTTC. Amino acids: CASSVSSGGSYNEQFF.